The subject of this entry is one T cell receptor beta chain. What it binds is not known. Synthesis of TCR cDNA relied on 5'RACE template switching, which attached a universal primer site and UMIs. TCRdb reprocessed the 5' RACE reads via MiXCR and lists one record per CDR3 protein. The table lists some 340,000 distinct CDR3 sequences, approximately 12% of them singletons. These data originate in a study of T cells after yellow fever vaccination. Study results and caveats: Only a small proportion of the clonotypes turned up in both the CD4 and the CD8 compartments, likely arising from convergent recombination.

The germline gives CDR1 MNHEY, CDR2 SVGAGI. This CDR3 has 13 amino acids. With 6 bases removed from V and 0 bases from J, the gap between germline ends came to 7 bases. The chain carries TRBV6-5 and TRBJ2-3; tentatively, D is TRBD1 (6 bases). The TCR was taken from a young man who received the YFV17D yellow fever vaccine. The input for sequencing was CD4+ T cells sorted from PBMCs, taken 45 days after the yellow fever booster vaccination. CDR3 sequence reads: CASRGASTDTQYF. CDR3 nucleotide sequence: TGTGCCAGCAGGGGGGCCAGCACAGATACGCAGTATTTT.